These T cell receptor beta chains were read from a single sample in a study of blood T cell repertoires in COVID-19. TCRdb's table, derived via immunoSEQ multiplex PCR, lists solely in-frame clones and lacks some. The table lists 400,000 to 500,000 clones, 70% to 90% of them singletons. The source material was PBMCs or T cells enriched from blood (not recorded which). The receptors were sampled from a woman between 40 and 55 years old who had recovered from COVID-19. CDR3s include the opening cysteine and the closing phenylalanine or tryptophan. Each record gives: CDR3 DNA, CDR3 protein, J gene, clone size, D gene, V gene. The D gene is left open where the match is weak. Some rows mark clone size as missing; the rest say once, few, many or name a class of expanded clone.

CDR3nt: TGTGCCAGCAGTTTCCAGGGTAGCGGGGGCTACACCTTC
CDR3aa: CASSFQGSGGYTF
j_gene: TRBJ1-2
abundance: once
d_gene: .
v_gene: TRBV7-9

CDR3nt: TGTGCCAGCAGCTTATCGGGATCGACAGGGCTCAATGAGCAGTTCTTC
CDR3aa: CASSLSGSTGLNEQFF
j_gene: TRBJ2-1
abundance: .
d_gene: TRBD1
v_gene: TRBV11-3

CDR3nt: TGTGCCACCAGCAGAGAGATACAGGGAAGTCAGCCCCAGCATTTT
CDR3aa: CATSREIQGSQPQHF
j_gene: TRBJ1-5
abundance: .
d_gene: .
v_gene: TRBV15

CDR3nt: TGTGCCAGCAGTTACAGGGGAGGGCAGCCCCAGCATTTT
CDR3aa: CASSYRGGQPQHF
j_gene: TRBJ1-5
abundance: .
d_gene: .
v_gene: TRBV6-2/TRBV6-3

CDR3nt: TGCGCCAGCAGCAAAACCGCTAGCGACCCGACATACGAGCAGTACTTC
CDR3aa: CASSKTASDPTYEQYF
j_gene: TRBJ2-7
abundance: .
d_gene: .
v_gene: TRBV5-1

CDR3nt: TGTGCCAGCAGCTTAACCACAGGGGCCCCTTTGGAGCCCCAGCATTTT
CDR3aa: CASSLTTGAPLEPQHF
j_gene: TRBJ1-5
abundance: .
d_gene: TRBD1
v_gene: TRBV7-2

CDR3nt: TGTGCCAGCAGTGAAGCGGGGGGCAACTATGGCTACACCTTC
CDR3aa: CASSEAGGNYGYTF
j_gene: TRBJ1-2
abundance: .
d_gene: .
v_gene: TRBV25-1

CDR3nt: TGTGCCAGCAGCATCGAGGGGCGGACTAGTACAGTAGATACGCAGTATTTT
CDR3aa: CASSIEGRTSTVDTQYF
j_gene: TRBJ2-3
abundance: .
d_gene: TRBD2
v_gene: TRBV7-6

CDR3nt: TGTGCCAGCAGCGCGGGACTAGCGCTCAATGAGCAGTTCTTC
CDR3aa: CASSAGLALNEQFF
j_gene: TRBJ2-1
abundance: few
d_gene: TRBD2
v_gene: TRBV9

CDR3nt: TGTGCCAGCAGCTTAGGGCGGAATGGACTAGCATACAATGAGCAGTTCTTC
CDR3aa: CASSLGRNGLAYNEQFF
j_gene: TRBJ2-1
abundance: .
d_gene: TRBD2
v_gene: TRBV7-8

CDR3nt: TGTGCCAGCACCCTTTCTGGGACAGCGGATGGCTACACCTTC
CDR3aa: CASTLSGTADGYTF
j_gene: TRBJ1-2
abundance: .
d_gene: TRBD1
v_gene: TRBV7-9

CDR3nt: TGTGCCTGGAGTGGACTAGCGGGAGGAGGGGAGACCCAGTACTTC
CDR3aa: CAWSGLAGGGETQYF
j_gene: TRBJ2-5
abundance: .
d_gene: TRBD2
v_gene: TRBV30

CDR3nt: TGTGCCAGCAGTTTGGTCTTCCGGGGATCCAAAAACATTCAGTACTTC
CDR3aa: CASSLVFRGSKNIQYF
j_gene: TRBJ2-4
abundance: .
d_gene: .
v_gene: TRBV27

CDR3nt: TGTGCCAGCAGCTTAGGTGCAGGGGGTGGAAACACCATATATTTT
CDR3aa: CASSLGAGGGNTIYF
j_gene: TRBJ1-3
abundance: once
d_gene: TRBD1
v_gene: TRBV7-2

CDR3nt: TGTGCCAGCCGAGGACAGGGGGACTATGGCTACACCTTC
CDR3aa: CASRGQGDYGYTF
j_gene: TRBJ1-2
abundance: .
d_gene: TRBD1
v_gene: TRBV6-5

CDR3nt: TGTGCCAGCAGTTATGCGGGAGTGGAGACCCAGTACTTC
CDR3aa: CASSYAGVETQYF
j_gene: TRBJ2-5
abundance: .
d_gene: TRBD2
v_gene: TRBV6-5

CDR3nt: TGTGCCAGCTCCAAAGGACTCTATGGCTACACCTTC
CDR3aa: CASSKGLYGYTF
j_gene: TRBJ1-2
abundance: .
d_gene: .
v_gene: TRBV12-3/TRBV12-4

CDR3nt: TGTGCCAGCAGCACCCGGACAGGAGAGAACACTGAAGCTTTCTTT
CDR3aa: CASSTRTGENTEAFF
j_gene: TRBJ1-1
abundance: .
d_gene: TRBD1
v_gene: TRBV7-9

CDR3nt: TGTGCCACCAGCCGAGGGGGACTAGCGGAGAATGAGCAGTTCTTC
CDR3aa: CATSRGGLAENEQFF
j_gene: TRBJ2-1
abundance: once
d_gene: TRBD2
v_gene: TRBV15

CDR3nt: TGTGCCAGCAGCTTAGGGGGCAACGTGAACACTGAAGCTTTCTTT
CDR3aa: CASSLGGNVNTEAFF
j_gene: TRBJ1-1
abundance: .
d_gene: .
v_gene: TRBV7-2

CDR3nt: TGCGCCAGCAGCTCAAGCGGGAATGTTTACTACGAGCAGTACTTC
CDR3aa: CASSSSGNVYYEQYF
j_gene: TRBJ2-7
abundance: once
d_gene: TRBD2
v_gene: TRBV5-1

CDR3nt: TGTGCCAGCAGCTTAGTGGCGGGAGTTGTGGAGACCCAGTACTTC
CDR3aa: CASSLVAGVVETQYF
j_gene: TRBJ2-5
abundance: .
d_gene: TRBD2
v_gene: TRBV7-2

CDR3nt: TGCGCCAGCAGCCAGACAGGGGGCAGCGACACTGAAGCTTTCTTT
CDR3aa: CASSQTGGSDTEAFF
j_gene: TRBJ1-1
abundance: .
d_gene: TRBD1
v_gene: TRBV4-3

CDR3nt: TGTGCCAGCACCAGAGGTCCCACGAAGCCCCAGCATTTT
CDR3aa: CASTRGPTKPQHF
j_gene: TRBJ1-5
abundance: few
d_gene: .
v_gene: TRBV12-3/TRBV12-4

CDR3nt: TGTGCCAGCAGCTTAGCGGGCGGGGTGGTTGGGGCCAACGTCCTGACTTTC
CDR3aa: CASSLAGGVVGANVLTF
j_gene: TRBJ2-6
abundance: .
d_gene: .
v_gene: TRBV7-2

CDR3nt: TGTGCCACCAGCAGAGGGGGCCCCGATCAGCCCCAGCATTTT
CDR3aa: CATSRGGPDQPQHF
j_gene: TRBJ1-5
abundance: .
d_gene: .
v_gene: TRBV15

CDR3nt: TGTGCCAGCAGCTTGTGGACAGGGGACATGAACACTGAAGCTTTCTTT
CDR3aa: CASSLWTGDMNTEAFF
j_gene: TRBJ1-1
abundance: .
d_gene: TRBD1
v_gene: TRBV11-2

CDR3nt: TGTGCCAGCAGCCCGGTTAGGGAGAAGCAGTTCTTC
CDR3aa: CASSPVREKQFF
j_gene: TRBJ2-1
abundance: .
d_gene: .
v_gene: TRBV7-2

CDR3nt: TGTGCCAGCAGTTCTATCGTTCCCGGGACAACCTACGAGCAGTACTTC
CDR3aa: CASSSIVPGTTYEQYF
j_gene: TRBJ2-7
abundance: .
d_gene: .
v_gene: TRBV27

CDR3nt: TGTGCCAGCAGCTTACGAGGCGGCACAGATACGCAGTATTTT
CDR3aa: CASSLRGGTDTQYF
j_gene: TRBJ2-3
abundance: .
d_gene: .
v_gene: TRBV7-9

CDR3nt: TGTGCCAGCAGCTTGAGCGGGAGCCCCTCGTACAATGAGCAGTTCTTC
CDR3aa: CASSLSGSPSYNEQFF
j_gene: TRBJ2-1
abundance: .
d_gene: TRBD2
v_gene: TRBV7-2

CDR3nt: TGTGCCAGCAGCTCGAGGGGACTAGCGGGCAATGAGCAGTTCTTC
CDR3aa: CASSSRGLAGNEQFF
j_gene: TRBJ2-1
abundance: .
d_gene: TRBD2
v_gene: TRBV11-3

CDR3nt: TGTGCCAGCAGTTACTCGGGACTTTCGAACACTGAAGCTTTCTTT
CDR3aa: CASSYSGLSNTEAFF
j_gene: TRBJ1-1
abundance: .
d_gene: .
v_gene: TRBV6-2/TRBV6-3

CDR3nt: TGCGCCAGCAGCTTGGCCAGTCGGGAGATCACAGATACGCAGTATTTT
CDR3aa: CASSLASREITDTQYF
j_gene: TRBJ2-3
abundance: .
d_gene: .
v_gene: TRBV5-1

CDR3nt: TGTGCCAGCAGCGATGTAGGGTCACAGACTAGCGGGAGCCCCACCTACAATGAGCAGTTCTTC
CDR3aa: CASSDVGSQTSGSPTYNEQFF
j_gene: TRBJ2-1
abundance: once
d_gene: TRBD2
v_gene: TRBV3-1/TRBV3-2

CDR3nt: TGTGCCAGTAGGTCCCAGACCGGGAGGGCTTACAATGAGCAGTTCTTC
CDR3aa: CASRSQTGRAYNEQFF
j_gene: TRBJ2-1
abundance: once
d_gene: TRBD2
v_gene: TRBV19

CDR3nt: TGTGCCAGCAGCTCTTCCGGACAGTTCCAAGAGACCCAGTACTTC
CDR3aa: CASSSSGQFQETQYF
j_gene: TRBJ2-5
abundance: .
d_gene: .
v_gene: TRBV7-7

CDR3nt: TGTGCCAGCAGCGGAGGGACAGGGCCAAATCAGCCCCAGCATTTT
CDR3aa: CASSGGTGPNQPQHF
j_gene: TRBJ1-5
abundance: .
d_gene: TRBD1
v_gene: TRBV5-6

CDR3nt: TGCAGCGTTGGGGGGGAACCCCGTGGCTACACCTTC
CDR3aa: CSVGGEPRGYTF
j_gene: TRBJ1-2
abundance: .
d_gene: .
v_gene: TRBV29-1

CDR3nt: TGTGCCAGCAGCTTAGATTGGGCAGGGGATCGAGGCTACACCTTC
CDR3aa: CASSLDWAGDRGYTF
j_gene: TRBJ1-2
abundance: .
d_gene: .
v_gene: TRBV7-6

CDR3nt: TGTGCCAGTAGTCGGGAGTCAGATACGCAGTATTTT
CDR3aa: CASSRESDTQYF
j_gene: TRBJ2-3
abundance: .
d_gene: .
v_gene: TRBV19

CDR3nt: TGTGCCAGCACCCGGGACTTTTCTTTCGGGGAGCTGTTTTTT
CDR3aa: CASTRDFSFGELFF
j_gene: TRBJ2-2
abundance: few
d_gene: .
v_gene: TRBV5-4

CDR3nt: TGTGCCAGCAGCTTATTGCTCGGCGGTGAGCAGTACTTC
CDR3aa: CASSLLLGGEQYF
j_gene: TRBJ2-7
abundance: .
d_gene: .
v_gene: TRBV7-2

CDR3nt: TGTGCCAGCAGCCTCGTCCAGAGCACAGATACGCAGTATTTT
CDR3aa: CASSLVQSTDTQYF
j_gene: TRBJ2-3
abundance: once
d_gene: .
v_gene: TRBV7-6

CDR3nt: TGTGCCAGCAGCTTCGGACTAGCGGGAAACGAGCAGTACTTC
CDR3aa: CASSFGLAGNEQYF
j_gene: TRBJ2-7
abundance: .
d_gene: TRBD2
v_gene: TRBV11-2

CDR3nt: TGCGCCAGCAGCCAAGATCCAGGGGGAGGTTCTGAAGCTTTCTTT
CDR3aa: CASSQDPGGGSEAFF
j_gene: TRBJ1-1
abundance: .
d_gene: TRBD1
v_gene: TRBV4-3

CDR3nt: TGCAGCGCGTTTTCAGGGGTAACCTACGAGCAGTACTTC
CDR3aa: CSAFSGVTYEQYF
j_gene: TRBJ2-7
abundance: .
d_gene: .
v_gene: TRBV29-1

CDR3nt: TGCGCCAGCAGCTTGGAAGCGGGGGACCTATACGAGCAGTACTTC
CDR3aa: CASSLEAGDLYEQYF
j_gene: TRBJ2-7
abundance: .
d_gene: TRBD2
v_gene: TRBV5-1

CDR3nt: TGTGCCAGCAGTTTATCGCGCAGGGGTAGAACTGGGGCCAACGTCCTGACTTTC
CDR3aa: CASSLSRRGRTGANVLTF
j_gene: TRBJ2-6
abundance: .
d_gene: .
v_gene: TRBV27

CDR3nt: TGTGCCAGCAGTGAACCGGGAGCGGGCACAGATACGCAGTATTTT
CDR3aa: CASSEPGAGTDTQYF
j_gene: TRBJ2-3
abundance: .
d_gene: .
v_gene: TRBV6-1

CDR3nt: TGTGCCAGCAGCGTCTTTCCAACCCCCGGGACAGGCTACGAGCAGTACTTC
CDR3aa: CASSVFPTPGTGYEQYF
j_gene: TRBJ2-7
abundance: .
d_gene: TRBD1
v_gene: TRBV9

CDR3nt: TGCGCCAGCAGCTTACAGAGCTCTGGAAACACCATATATTTT
CDR3aa: CASSLQSSGNTIYF
j_gene: TRBJ1-3
abundance: .
d_gene: .
v_gene: TRBV5-1

CDR3nt: TGTGCCAGCAGATGGACTAGCGGGAGCTCCTACAATGAGCAGTTCTTC
CDR3aa: CASRWTSGSSYNEQFF
j_gene: TRBJ2-1
abundance: .
d_gene: TRBD2
v_gene: TRBV7-9

CDR3nt: TGTGCCAGCAGCGGACAGGGGGCTTTCGGCTACACCTTC
CDR3aa: CASSGQGAFGYTF
j_gene: TRBJ1-2
abundance: .
d_gene: TRBD1
v_gene: TRBV27

CDR3nt: TGTGCCAGCAGCTTGTTCCGGGTTAACTATGGCTACACCTTC
CDR3aa: CASSLFRVNYGYTF
j_gene: TRBJ1-2
abundance: .
d_gene: .
v_gene: TRBV5-8

CDR3nt: TGTGCCAGAAGCCGAAGGACTAGCGGGGAAAAAGAGACCCAGTACTTC
CDR3aa: CARSRRTSGEKETQYF
j_gene: TRBJ2-5
abundance: .
d_gene: .
v_gene: TRBV7-5

CDR3nt: TGTGCCTACACCTGGGACTTCAACACTGAAGCTTTCTTT
CDR3aa: CAYTWDFNTEAFF
j_gene: TRBJ1-1
abundance: once
d_gene: .
v_gene: TRBV2

CDR3nt: TGTGCCAGCAGCCAAGGAAGGACAGGGGTGACTAATGAAAAACTGTTTTTT
CDR3aa: CASSQGRTGVTNEKLFF
j_gene: TRBJ1-4
abundance: .
d_gene: TRBD1
v_gene: TRBV14

CDR3nt: TGTGCCAGCAGTAACAGGGAAAGCACAGATACGCAGTATTTT
CDR3aa: CASSNRESTDTQYF
j_gene: TRBJ2-3
abundance: .
d_gene: .
v_gene: TRBV27

CDR3nt: TGTGCCAGCAGTCCTCCACAGGGACACTATGGCTACACCTTC
CDR3aa: CASSPPQGHYGYTF
j_gene: TRBJ1-2
abundance: .
d_gene: .
v_gene: TRBV5-6